One T cell receptor beta chain is described in this entry. Germline values: CDR1 SNHLY, CDR2 FYNNEI. This CDR3 region has 15 residues. V shed 5 bases and J shed 4 bases, with 16 bases lying between them. The sample is drawn from a study of blood T cell repertoires in COVID-19. Study in general: COVID-19 samples collected from the United States, Italy and Spain covered acute and convalescent phases. PBMCs, B-cell-depleted T cells, or T cells were the source of the cDNA or gDNA that made up the material.

Per the original methods: Reference gene primer amplification gave estimated nucleated cell counts. Assay: immunoSEQ multiplex PCR; the TCRdb copy retains only in-frame clones and omits some. The D gene and trimming were derived from the DNA, and the V and J assignments and clone size from that table. The data hold 50,000 to 60,000 clones, with 88% observed a single time. The chain combines TRBV2 with TRBJ2-3, with D perhaps TRBD2 (6 bases). The material sequenced was peripheral blood. The receptor's source is a man in his 60s with active COVID-19. The CDR3 DNA reads as TGTGCCAGCAGTAGCGTCGCCGGGGGTCCAGATACGCAGTATTTT. This codes for CASSSVAGGPDTQYF.